Listed below are T cell receptor beta chains from one sample, sequenced in a study of blood T cell repertoires in COVID-19. Sequencing was performed with immunoSEQ multiplex PCR; in TCRdb, only in-frame clones are kept and a portion is missing. The repertoire includes approximately 98,000 clones, just over 70% of them detected once, and 1.8% sits in the top ten. The sequenced material came from peripheral blood. The source of these receptors is a middle-aged woman with acute or convalescent COVID-19. Both conserved end residues are trimmed from each CDR3. The order of the fields is CDR3 protein, V gene, J gene.

ASSRGREQF	TRBV5-4	TRBJ2-1
ASSLAFVGAGNTIY	TRBV5-1	TRBJ1-3
AGQISDNSPLH	TRBV30	TRBJ1-6
ASSERGESEQY	TRBV5-1	TRBJ2-7
ASSHGTVNQPQH	TRBV25-1	TRBJ1-5
ATSRTGGTHGYT	TRBV24-1	TRBJ1-2
ASSQTSGGTWEQY	TRBV3-1/TRBV3-2	TRBJ2-7
SVGDRGSQF	TRBV29-1	TRBJ2-1
ASSLRGTETYPSPLH	TRBV7-2	TRBJ1-6
ASSVGSQETQY	TRBV18	TRBJ2-5
ASSLRSNSPLH	TRBV11-1	TRBJ1-6
ASSYSSGRYEQY	TRBV6-6	TRBJ2-7
ATSDDREGTDTQY	TRBV24-1	TRBJ2-3
ASSQVQGETQY	TRBV4-3	TRBJ2-5
ASSQGQNVYEQY	TRBV4-1	TRBJ2-7
ASSSPPIGQGGSGNTIY	TRBV7-7	TRBJ1-3
ATSRGLATETQY	TRBV15	TRBJ2-5
ASSPVQGREKLF	TRBV11-2	TRBJ1-4
ASSSTGGYGYT	TRBV28	TRBJ1-2
ASSDTGGNGYT	TRBV5-6	TRBJ1-2
ASSPPGTGPKDGYT	TRBV28	TRBJ1-2
ASSMGGEYQPQH	TRBV19	TRBJ1-5
ASSRTGTGTGELF	TRBV4-1	TRBJ2-2
ASRGSGQGNYGYT	TRBV19	TRBJ1-2
ASSEKLLGLAGGRVDTQY	TRBV6-1	TRBJ2-3
ASTHSGLKASTF	TRBV6-6	TRBJ1-1
ASSASGGVFEQF	TRBV7-3	TRBJ2-1
ASSLIGSGANEQF	TRBV7-3	TRBJ2-1
ASSQEPGGGGTGELF	TRBV4-2	TRBJ2-2
ASRGTGDTEAF	TRBV6-5	TRBJ1-1
ASSFFGGSEGTDTQY	TRBV5-6	TRBJ2-3
ATSDLQSGAKAF	TRBV24-1	TRBJ1-1
ASSEQRTQFQPQH	TRBV2	TRBJ1-5
ASGTLAFSYNEQF	TRBV12-5	TRBJ2-1
ASTLGGDSSTDTQY	TRBV19	TRBJ2-3
ASSPRSGQGALETQY	TRBV5-1	TRBJ2-5
ASSYSGQGFTGELF	TRBV21-1	TRBJ2-2
ASSDQKTGGAGSEQF	TRBV28	TRBJ2-1
ASSQAGSGANIQY	TRBV3-1/TRBV3-2	TRBJ2-4
ATSDTEKLF	TRBV24-1	TRBJ1-4
ATSQGSNQPQH	TRBV24-1	TRBJ1-5
ASSIGGGTEHSPLH	TRBV21-1	TRBJ1-6
ASSVGTDYGYT	TRBV7-2	TRBJ1-2
ASSPSTGNRGSQPQH	TRBV18	TRBJ1-5
ASSLDRGQQETQY	TRBV11-2	TRBJ2-5
ASRDRDQGGYT	TRBV2	TRBJ1-2
ASRGSDRGGSYEQY	TRBV28	TRBJ2-7
ASSQVAGGPEDTQY	TRBV4-1	TRBJ2-3
ASSYRSVKGKVGYT	TRBV6-5	TRBJ1-2
ASSPDSLLANTGELF	TRBV7-2	TRBJ2-2
ASSLASGPLAVEQY	TRBV11-2	TRBJ2-7
ASSMTSGGYEQY	TRBV9	TRBJ2-7